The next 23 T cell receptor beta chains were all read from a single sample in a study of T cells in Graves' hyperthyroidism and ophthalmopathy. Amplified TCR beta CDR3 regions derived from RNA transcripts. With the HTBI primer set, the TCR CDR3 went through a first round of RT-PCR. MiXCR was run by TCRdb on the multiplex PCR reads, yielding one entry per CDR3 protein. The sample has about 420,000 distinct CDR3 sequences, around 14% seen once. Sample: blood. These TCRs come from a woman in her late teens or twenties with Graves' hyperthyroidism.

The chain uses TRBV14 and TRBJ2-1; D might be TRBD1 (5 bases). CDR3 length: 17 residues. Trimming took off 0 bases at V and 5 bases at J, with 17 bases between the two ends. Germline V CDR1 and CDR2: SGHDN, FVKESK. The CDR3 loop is CASSQDSLRVIDNEQFF. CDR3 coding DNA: TGTGCCAGCAGCCAAGATTCCCTCAGGGTGATTGACAATGAGCAGTTCTTC.

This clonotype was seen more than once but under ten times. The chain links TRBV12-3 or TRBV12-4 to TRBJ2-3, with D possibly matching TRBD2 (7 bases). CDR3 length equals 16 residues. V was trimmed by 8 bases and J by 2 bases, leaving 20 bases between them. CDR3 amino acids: CASGGGGALNTDTQYF. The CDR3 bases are TGTGCCAGCGGGGGGGGGGGGGCACTTAACACAGATACGCAGTATTTT.

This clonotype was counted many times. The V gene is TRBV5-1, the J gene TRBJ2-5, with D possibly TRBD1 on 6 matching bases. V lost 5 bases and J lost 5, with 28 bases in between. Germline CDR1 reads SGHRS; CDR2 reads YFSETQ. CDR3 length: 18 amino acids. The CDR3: CASSTTARFRTQGETQYF. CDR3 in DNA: TGCGCCAGCAGTACCACCGCAAGGTTTCGGACTCAGGGGGAGACCCAGTACTTC. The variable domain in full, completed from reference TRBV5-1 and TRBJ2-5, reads KAGVTQTPRYLIKTRGQQVTLSCSPISGHRSVSWYQQTPGQGLQFLFEYFSETQRNKGNFPGRFSGRQFSNSRSEMNVSTLELGDSALYLCASSTTARFRTQGETQYFGPGTRLLVL.

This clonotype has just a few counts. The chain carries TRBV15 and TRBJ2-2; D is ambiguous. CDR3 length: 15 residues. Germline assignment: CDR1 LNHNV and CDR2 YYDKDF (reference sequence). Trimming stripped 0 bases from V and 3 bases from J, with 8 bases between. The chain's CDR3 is CATSRETLDTGELFF. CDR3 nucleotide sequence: TGTGCCACCAGCAGAGAAACCCTAGACACCGGGGAGCTGTTTTTT.

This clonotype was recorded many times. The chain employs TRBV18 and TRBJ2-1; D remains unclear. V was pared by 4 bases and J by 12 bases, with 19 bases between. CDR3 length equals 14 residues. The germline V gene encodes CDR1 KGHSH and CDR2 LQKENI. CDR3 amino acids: CASSLVQSLTGQFF. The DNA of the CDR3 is TGTGCCAGCTCACTGGTACAGAGCCTGACTGGGCAGTTCTTC.

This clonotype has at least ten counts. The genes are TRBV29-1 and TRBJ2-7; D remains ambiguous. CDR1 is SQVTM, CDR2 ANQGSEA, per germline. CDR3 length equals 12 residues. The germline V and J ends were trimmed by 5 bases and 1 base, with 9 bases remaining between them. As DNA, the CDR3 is TGCAGCGTTTTGGGGAATTCCTACGAGCAGTACTTC. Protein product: CSVLGNSYEQYF.

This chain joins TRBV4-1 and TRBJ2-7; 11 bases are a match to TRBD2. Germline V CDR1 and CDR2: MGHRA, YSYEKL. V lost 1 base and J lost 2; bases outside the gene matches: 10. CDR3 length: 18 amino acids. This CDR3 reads CASSQVRGLAGVTYEQYF. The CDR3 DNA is TGCGCCAGCAGCCAAGTCCGCGGACTAGCGGGTGTAACCTACGAGCAGTACTTC.

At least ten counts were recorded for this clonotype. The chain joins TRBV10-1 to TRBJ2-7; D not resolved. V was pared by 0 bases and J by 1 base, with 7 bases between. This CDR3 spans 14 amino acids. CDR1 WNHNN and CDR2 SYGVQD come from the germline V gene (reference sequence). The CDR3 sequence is CASSESTGSYEQYF. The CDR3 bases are TGCGCCAGCAGTGAGTCGACCGGGTCCTACGAGCAGTACTTC.

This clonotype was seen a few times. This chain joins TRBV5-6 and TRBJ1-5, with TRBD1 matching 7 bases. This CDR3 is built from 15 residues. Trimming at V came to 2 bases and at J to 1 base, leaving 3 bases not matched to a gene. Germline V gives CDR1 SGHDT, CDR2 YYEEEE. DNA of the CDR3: TGTGCCAGCAGCTTCAGGGGGGCGAGCAATCAGCCCCAGCATTTT. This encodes CASSFRGASNQPQHF.

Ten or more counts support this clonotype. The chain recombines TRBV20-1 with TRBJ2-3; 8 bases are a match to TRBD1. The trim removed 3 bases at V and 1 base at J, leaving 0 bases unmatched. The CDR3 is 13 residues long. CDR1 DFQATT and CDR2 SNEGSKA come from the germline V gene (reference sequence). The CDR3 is CSARTGGTDTQYF. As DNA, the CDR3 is TGCAGTGCTAGGACAGGGGGCACAGATACGCAGTATTTT.

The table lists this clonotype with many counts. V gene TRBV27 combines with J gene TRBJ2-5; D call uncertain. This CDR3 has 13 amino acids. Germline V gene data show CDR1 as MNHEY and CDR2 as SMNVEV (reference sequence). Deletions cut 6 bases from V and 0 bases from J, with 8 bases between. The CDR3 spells CASRSSYQETQYF. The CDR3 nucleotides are TGTGCCAGCAGATCGAGCTACCAAGAGACCCAGTACTTC.

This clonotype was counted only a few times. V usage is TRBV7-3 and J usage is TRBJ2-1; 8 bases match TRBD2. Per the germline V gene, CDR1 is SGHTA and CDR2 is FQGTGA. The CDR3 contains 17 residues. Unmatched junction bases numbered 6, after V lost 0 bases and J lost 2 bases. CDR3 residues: CASSLTEYGRAYNEQFF. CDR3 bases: TGTGCCAGCAGCTTAACTGAGTACGGGAGGGCCTACAATGAGCAGTTCTTC.

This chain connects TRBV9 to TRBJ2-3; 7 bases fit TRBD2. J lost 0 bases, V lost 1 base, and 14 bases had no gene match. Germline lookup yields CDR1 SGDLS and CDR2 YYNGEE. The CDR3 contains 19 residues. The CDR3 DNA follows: TGTGCCAGCAGCGTATCGAGGGACTACCGCCAGGCTAGCACAGATACGCAGTATTTT. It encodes CASSVSRDYRQASTDTQYF. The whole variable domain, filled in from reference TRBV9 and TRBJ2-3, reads DSGVTQTPKHLITATGQRVTLRCSPRSGDLSVYWYQQSLDQGLQFLIQYYNGEERAKGNILERFSAQQFPDLHSELNLSSLELGDSALYFCASSVSRDYRQASTDTQYFGPGTRLTVL.

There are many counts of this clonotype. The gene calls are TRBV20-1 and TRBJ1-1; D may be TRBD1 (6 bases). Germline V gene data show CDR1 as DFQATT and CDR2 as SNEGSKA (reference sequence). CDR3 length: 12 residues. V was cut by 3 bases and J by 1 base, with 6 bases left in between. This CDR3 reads CSARGANTEAFF. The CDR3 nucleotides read TGCAGTGCTAGGGGGGCGAACACTGAAGCTTTCTTT.

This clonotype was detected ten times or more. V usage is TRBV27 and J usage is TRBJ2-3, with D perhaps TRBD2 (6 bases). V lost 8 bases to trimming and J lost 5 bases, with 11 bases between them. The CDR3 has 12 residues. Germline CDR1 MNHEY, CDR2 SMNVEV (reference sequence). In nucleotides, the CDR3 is TGTGCCAGCGGGGAGGTGGAAGATACGCAGTATTTT. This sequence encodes CASGEVEDTQYF.

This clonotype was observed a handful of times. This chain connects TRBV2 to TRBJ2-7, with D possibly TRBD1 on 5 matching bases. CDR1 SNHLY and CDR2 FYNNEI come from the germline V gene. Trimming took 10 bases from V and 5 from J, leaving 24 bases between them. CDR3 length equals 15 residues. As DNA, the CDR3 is TGTGCCACTATGCGTCGGCAGGGCGGCGAGAACGAGCAGTACTTC. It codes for CATMRRQGGENEQYF. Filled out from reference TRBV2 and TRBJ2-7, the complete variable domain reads EPEVTQTPSHQVTQMGQEVILRCVPISNHLYFYWYRQILGQKVEFLVSFYNNEISEKSEIFDDQFSVERPDGSNFTLKIRSTKLEDSAMYFCATMRRQGGENEQYFGPGTRLTVT.

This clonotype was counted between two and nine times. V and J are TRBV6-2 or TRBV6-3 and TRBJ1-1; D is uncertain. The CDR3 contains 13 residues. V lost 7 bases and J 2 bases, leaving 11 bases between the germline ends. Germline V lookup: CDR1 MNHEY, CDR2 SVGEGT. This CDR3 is CASTPSGNTEAFF. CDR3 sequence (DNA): TGTGCCAGCACCCCGTCGGGAAACACTGAAGCTTTCTTT.

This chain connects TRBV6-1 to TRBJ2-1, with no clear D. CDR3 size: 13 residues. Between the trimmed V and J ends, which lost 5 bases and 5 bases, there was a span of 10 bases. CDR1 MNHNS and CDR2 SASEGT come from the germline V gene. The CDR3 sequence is CASSPIRNNEQFF. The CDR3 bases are TGTGCCAGCAGTCCAATCAGGAACAATGAGCAGTTCTTC.

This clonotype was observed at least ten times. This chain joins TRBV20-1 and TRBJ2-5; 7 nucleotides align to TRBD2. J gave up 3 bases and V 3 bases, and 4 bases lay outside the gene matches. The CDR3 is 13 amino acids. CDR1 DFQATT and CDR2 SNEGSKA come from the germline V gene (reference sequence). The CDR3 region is CSARSGVEETQYF. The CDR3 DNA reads TGCAGTGCTAGGAGCGGGGTGGAAGAGACCCAGTACTTC.

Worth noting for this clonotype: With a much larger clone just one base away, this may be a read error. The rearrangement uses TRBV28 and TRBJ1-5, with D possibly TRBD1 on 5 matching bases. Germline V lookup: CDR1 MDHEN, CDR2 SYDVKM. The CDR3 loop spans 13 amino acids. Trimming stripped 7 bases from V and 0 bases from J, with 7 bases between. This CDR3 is CASTGGSNQPQHF. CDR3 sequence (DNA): TGTGCCAGCACGGGGGGTAGCAATCAGCCCCAGCATTTT.

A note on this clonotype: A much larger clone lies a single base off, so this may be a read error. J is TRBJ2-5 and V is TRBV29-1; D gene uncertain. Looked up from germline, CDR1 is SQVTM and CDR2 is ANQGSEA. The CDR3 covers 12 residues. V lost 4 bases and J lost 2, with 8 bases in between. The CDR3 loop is CSVGGRQETQYF. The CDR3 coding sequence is TGCAGCGTTGGAGGCAGGCAAGAGACCCAGTACTTC.

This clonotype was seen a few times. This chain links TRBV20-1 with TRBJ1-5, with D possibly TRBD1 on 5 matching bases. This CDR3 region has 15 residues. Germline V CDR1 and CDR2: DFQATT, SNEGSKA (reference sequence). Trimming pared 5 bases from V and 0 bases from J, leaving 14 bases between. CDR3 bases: TGCAGTGCTCGCAAACCACAGGATAGCAATCAGCCCCAGCATTTT. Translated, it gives CSARKPQDSNQPQHF.

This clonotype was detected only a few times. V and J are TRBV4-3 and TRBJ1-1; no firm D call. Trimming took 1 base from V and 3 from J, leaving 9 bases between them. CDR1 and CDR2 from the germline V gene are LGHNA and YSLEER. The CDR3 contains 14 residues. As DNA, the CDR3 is TGCGCCAGCAGCCAAGCCTCCGGATACACTGAAGCTTTCTTT. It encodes CASSQASGYTEAFF.